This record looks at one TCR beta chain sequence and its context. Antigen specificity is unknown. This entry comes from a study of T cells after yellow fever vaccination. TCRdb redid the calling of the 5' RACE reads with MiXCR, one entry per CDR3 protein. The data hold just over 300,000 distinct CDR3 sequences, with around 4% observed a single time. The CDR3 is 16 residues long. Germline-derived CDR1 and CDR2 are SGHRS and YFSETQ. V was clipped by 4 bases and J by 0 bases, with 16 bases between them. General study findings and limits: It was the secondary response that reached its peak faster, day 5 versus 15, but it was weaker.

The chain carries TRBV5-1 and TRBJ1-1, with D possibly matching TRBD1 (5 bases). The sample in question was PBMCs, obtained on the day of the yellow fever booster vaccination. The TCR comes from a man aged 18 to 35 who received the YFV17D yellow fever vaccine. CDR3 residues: CASSPPTGTVNTEAFF. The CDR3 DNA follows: TGCGCCAGCAGCCCGCCGACCGGGACGGTGAACACTGAAGCTTTCTTT.